The 8 T cell receptor beta chains reported below all come from one sample, sequenced in a study of beta chain features in type 1 diabetes. Study outcomes and limitations: In all four CD4+ subsets, TCRB CDR3 length was significantly, moderately reduced in type 1 diabetes.

Expressed TCRB transcripts got sequenced, as all isolated RNA was reverse transcribed. Clones were sequenced by immunoSEQ multiplex PCR, and TCRdb holds only the in-frame ones, with some missing. The sample has 95,000 to 150,000 clones; about 17% are singletons. No antigen is known for these receptors. The material sequenced was central memory CD4+ T cells from blood. These receptors were collected from a man aged 25-45 years with type 1 diabetes.

This clone was recorded a few times. The chain is built from TRBV7-2 and TRBJ2-5; D is perhaps TRBD2 (6 bases). The CDR3 loop spans 13 amino acids. Germline CDR1 and CDR2: SGHTA and FQGNSA. V was clipped by 5 bases and J by 5 bases, with 12 bases between them. Written as DNA, the CDR3 is TGTGCCAGCAGCGCGGGGTTGACGGAGACCCAGTACTTC. The encoded protein is CASSAGLTETQYF.

This clone was found a few times. This rearrangement joins TRBV13 to TRBJ2-2; D may be TRBD1 (6 bases). Germline V gives CDR1 PRHDT, CDR2 FYEKMQ (reference sequence). Trimming pared 5 bases from V and 0 bases from J, leaving 7 bases between. The length of the CDR3 is 14 residues. Here the CDR3 reads CASSGGPNTGELFF. The CDR3 nucleotides are TGTGCCAGCAGCGGGGGCCCGAACACCGGGGAGCTGTTTTTT.

The rearrangement joins TRBV27 to TRBJ2-7; D possibly corresponds to TRBD2 (6 bases). This CDR3 has 14 residues. Germline V gene lookup returns CDR1 MNHEY and CDR2 SMNVEV (reference sequence). The V end was cut by 8 bases, the J end by 2 bases, with 16 bases between. The CDR3 here is CASRGDFPPYEQYF. The CDR3 coding sequence is TGTGCCAGCCGCGGGGATTTCCCACCCTACGAGCAGTACTTC.

This clone was found a few times. The chain joins TRBV14 to TRBJ2-3; D remains ambiguous. The CDR3 has 11 amino acids. Trimming left V 5 bases short and J 2 bases short, with 2 bases between. Germline V gene sequence: CDR1 SGHDN, CDR2 FVKESK. CDR3 nucleotide sequence: TGTGCCAGCAGCACCACAGATACGCAGTATTTT. It encodes CASSTTDTQYF.

This clone was seen a handful of times. The chain joins TRBV7-2 to TRBJ2-5; weak D call: TRBD2 (5 bases). Germline CDR1 reads SGHTA; CDR2 reads FQGNSA. Trimming removed 2 bases from V and 1 base from J, with 11 bases in between. The CDR3 spans 15 residues. The CDR3 spells CASSLHKRAQETQYF. CDR3 bases: TGTGCCAGCAGCTTACATAAGAGGGCCCAAGAGACCCAGTACTTC.

This clone was seen a few times. The chain is built from TRBV29-1 and TRBJ1-3; D unresolved. This CDR3 is 13 amino acids long. Germline V gene sequence: CDR1 SQVTM, CDR2 ANQGSEA. V lost 8 bases, J lost 0 bases, and 11 bases lay in between. The CDR3 region is CSITLSSGNTIYF. CDR3 nucleotide sequence: TGCAGCATCACACTCTCCTCTGGAAACACCATATATTTT.

The chain couples TRBV2 to TRBJ2-3, with D possibly being TRBD2 (6 bases). This CDR3 comprises 14 residues. The V end was cut by 0 bases, the J end by 6 bases, with 10 bases between. CDR1 is SNHLY, CDR2 FYNNEI, per germline. CDR3 sequence reads: CASSEALAGDTQYF. Here the CDR3 DNA reads TGTGCCAGCAGTGAAGCGCTGGCGGGGGATACGCAGTATTTT. Looking up the rest from reference TRBV2 and TRBJ2-3 gives the full variable domain: EPEVTQTPSHQVTQMGQEVILRCVPISNHLYFYWYRQILGQKVEFLVSFYNNEISEKSEIFDDQFSVERPDGSNFTLKIRSTKLEDSAMYFCASSEALAGDTQYFGPGTRLTVL.

The chain joins TRBV5-4 to TRBJ1-2; possibly TRBD1 for D (5 bases). CDR1 is SGHNT, CDR2 YYREEE, per germline (reference sequence). The CDR3 length is 14 residues. Trimming left V 1 base short and J 6 bases short, with 13 bases between. The CDR3 coding sequence is TGTGCCAGCAGCTTGTATGGCAGGGTCGATGGCTACACCTTC. Translation: CASSLYGRVDGYTF.